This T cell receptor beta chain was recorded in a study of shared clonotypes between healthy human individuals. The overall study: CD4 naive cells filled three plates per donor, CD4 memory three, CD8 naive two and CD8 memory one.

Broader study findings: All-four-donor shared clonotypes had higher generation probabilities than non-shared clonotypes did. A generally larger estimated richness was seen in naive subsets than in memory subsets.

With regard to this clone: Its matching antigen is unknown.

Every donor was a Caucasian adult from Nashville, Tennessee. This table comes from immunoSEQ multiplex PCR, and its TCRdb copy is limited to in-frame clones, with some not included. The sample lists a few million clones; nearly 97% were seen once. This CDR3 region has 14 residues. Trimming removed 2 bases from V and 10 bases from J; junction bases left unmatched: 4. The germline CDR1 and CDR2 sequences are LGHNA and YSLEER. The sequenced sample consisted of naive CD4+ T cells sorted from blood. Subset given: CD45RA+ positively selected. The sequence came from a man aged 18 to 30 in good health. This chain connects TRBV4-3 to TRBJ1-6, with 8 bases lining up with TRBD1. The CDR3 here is CASSQKDRESPLHF. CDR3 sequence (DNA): TGCGCCAGCAGCCAAAAGGACAGGGAATCACCCCTCCACTTT.